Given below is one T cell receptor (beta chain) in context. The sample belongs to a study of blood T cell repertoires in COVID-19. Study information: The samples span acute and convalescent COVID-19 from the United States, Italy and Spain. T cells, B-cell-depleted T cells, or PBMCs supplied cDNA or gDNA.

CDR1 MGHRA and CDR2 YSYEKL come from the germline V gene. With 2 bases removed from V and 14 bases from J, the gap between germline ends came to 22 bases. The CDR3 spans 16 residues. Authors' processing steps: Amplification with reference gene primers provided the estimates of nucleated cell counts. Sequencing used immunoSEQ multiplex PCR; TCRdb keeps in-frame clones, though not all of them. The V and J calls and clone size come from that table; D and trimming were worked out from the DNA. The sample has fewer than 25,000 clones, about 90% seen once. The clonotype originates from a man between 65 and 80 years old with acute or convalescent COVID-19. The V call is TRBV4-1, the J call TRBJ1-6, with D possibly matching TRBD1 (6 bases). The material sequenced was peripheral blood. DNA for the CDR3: TGCGCCAGCAGCCAACTACAGGGACCCCTCACCTCGGCCCTCCACTTT. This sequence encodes CASSQLQGPLTSALHF.